Below, 22 T cell receptor beta chains from the same sample are listed, as sequenced in a study of cytomegalovirus exposure and HLA in healthy donors. Measured with immunoSEQ multiplex PCR; TCRdb has only the in-frame clones, and not every one. The table shows some 150,000 clones, with about 90% occurring only once. The sequenced sample consisted of PBMCs. These receptors all stem from a woman aged 25 to 45 in good health and CMV-seropositive.

V and J are TRBV16 and TRBJ1-1; unclear D gene. V was trimmed by 0 bases and J by 4 bases, leaving 12 bases between them. The CDR3 has 15 residues. Germline CDR1 reads KGHSY; CDR2 reads FQNENV. As DNA, the CDR3 is TGTGCCAGCAGCCAATCTAGTCCCGGGAGCACTGAAGCTTTCTTT. Amino acid sequence: CASSQSSPGSTEAFF.

The gene calls are TRBV6-5 and TRBJ2-5; D call uncertain. Judging by the DNA end, TRBJ2-7 fits better; the J call may be wrong. Germline-derived CDR1 and CDR2 are MNHEY and SVGAGI. This CDR3 is 12 amino acids long. CDR3 residues: CASSYGPYEQYF. As DNA, the CDR3 is TGTGCCAGCAGTTACGGTCCCTACGAGCAGTACTTC.

The chain is built from TRBV18 and TRBJ2-3, with TRBD2 identical over 9 bases. J lost 1 base, V lost 2 bases, and 16 bases had no gene match. From germline, CDR1 is KGHSH and CDR2 LQKENI. This CDR3 contains 20 residues. CDR3 in DNA: TGTGCCAGCTCACCAGTGGGTTTCGAGCGGGGGGCCCCCCGCACAGATACGCAGTATTTT. This codes for CASSPVGFERGAPRTDTQYF.

The chain recombines TRBV11-2 with TRBJ2-4, with TRBD1 identical over 8 bases. The V gene end was trimmed by 8 bases and the J gene end by 8 bases; junction bases not matched to a gene: 14. The CDR3 covers 15 residues. Germline V gene data show CDR1 as SGHAT and CDR2 as FQNNGV. CDR3 sequence: CASQRQGAIRDIQYF. For the CDR3, the DNA is TGTGCCAGCCAAAGGCAGGGGGCGATTAGGGACATTCAGTACTTC.

The V gene is TRBV5-6, the J gene TRBJ2-1; D possibly corresponds to TRBD2 (6 bases). In germline, CDR1 is SGHDT, CDR2 YYEEEE. This CDR3 has 16 amino acids. The V end lost 3 bases, the J end lost 2 bases, and 15 bases lay between the germline ends. DNA of the CDR3: TGTGCCAGCAGCTCCAGGGTGGCGGGAACCTACAATGAGCAGTTCTTC. Translated, it gives CASSSRVAGTYNEQFF.

A few counts support this clone. The chain couples TRBV15 to TRBJ2-7; 7 positions agree with TRBD1. Germline CDR1 and CDR2: LNHNV and YYDKDF (reference sequence). The V and J ends lost 1 base and 3 bases, in that order; junction bases with no gene match: 0. The CDR3 contains 13 residues. Here the CDR3 DNA reads TGTGCCACCAGCAGAGGGACAGGCTACGAGCAGTACTTC. It is translated as CATSRGTGYEQYF.

This chain joins TRBV7-2 and TRBJ1-1; D may be TRBD1 (5 bases). The CDR3 runs 18 residues. V gave up 1 base and J gave up 1 base, with 19 bases separating them. Germline CDR1 and CDR2: SGHTA and FQGNSA. The CDR3: CASSLGFRGGPRNTEAFF. The CDR3 DNA sequence: TGTGCCAGCAGCTTAGGATTCCGCGGGGGTCCTAGGAACACTGAAGCTTTCTTT.

The chain carries TRBV4-2 and TRBJ2-7; the D is unclear. The CDR3 consists of 15 residues. Germline CDR1 LGHNA, CDR2 YNFKEQ. Trimming shortened V by 0 bases and J by 4 bases, and 13 bases separated the two germline ends. CDR3 sequence (DNA): TGTGCCAGCAGCCAAGAACGGCAGGTAGAATACGAGCAGTACTTC. Its protein product is CASSQERQVEYEQYF.

The gene calls are TRBV28 and TRBJ2-1, with TRBD2 matching 7 bases. There are 15 residues in the CDR3. Germline V gene sequence: CDR1 MDHEN, CDR2 SYDVKM. V lost 6 bases and J lost 6; bases outside the gene matches: 11. DNA of the CDR3: TGTGCCAGCAGAAGTTTGGGGGAGCGGGGCAATGAGCAGTTCTTC. Residues: CASRSLGERGNEQFF.

The chain recombines TRBV23-1 with TRBJ2-5; 7 bases align to TRBD1. TRBV23-1 is known as an ORF, though its function is uncertain. V gave up 6 bases and J gave up 3 bases; unmatched junction bases: 13. The CDR3 is made up of 16 amino acids. The CDR3 is CASRRRQGTFKETQYF. The CDR3 DNA sequence: TGCGCCAGCAGGCGACGACAGGGAACCTTTAAAGAGACCCAGTACTTC.

The chain employs TRBV5-5 and TRBJ1-2, with TRBD1 identical over 9 bases. There are 17 residues in the CDR3. CDR1 is SGHKS and CDR2 is YYEKEE in the germline V gene (reference sequence). With V trimmed by 0 bases and J by 8 bases, 14 bases remained unmatched. CDR3 sequence (DNA): TGTGCCAGCAGCTTGGAGGGACAGGGATGGGTAGGAGGAGGCTACACCTTC. This codes for CASSLEGQGWVGGGYTF.

The chain is built from TRBV6-5 and TRBJ2-1; 12 positions match TRBD1. The J segment lost 7 bases and the V segment lost 7 bases, leaving 8 bases of the junction unmatched. Per germline, CDR1 MNHEY and CDR2 SVGAGI. This CDR3 comprises 15 residues. As DNA, the CDR3 is TGTGCCAGCACCGACGGGGGACAGGGGGCAAATGAGCAGTTCTTC. Translated, it gives CASTDGGQGANEQFF.

The V call is TRBV5-1, the J call TRBJ2-7, with D possibly matching TRBD2 (5 bases). Trimming pared 3 bases from V and 4 bases from J, leaving 17 bases between. Germline loops: CDR1 SGHRS, CDR2 YFSETQ. This CDR3 contains 15 residues. In DNA, the CDR3 is TGCGCCAGCAGCTCACTGCCGTCTCGGGAATACGAGCAGTACTTC. It codes for CASSSLPSREYEQYF. The complete variable domain, with remaining parts taken from reference TRBV5-1 and TRBJ2-7, reads KAGVTQTPRYLIKTRGQQVTLSCSPISGHRSVSWYQQTPGQGLQFLFEYFSETQRNKGNFPGRFSGRQFSNSRSEMNVSTLELGDSALYLCASSSLPSREYEQYFGPGTRLTVT.

The chain couples TRBV6-1 to TRBJ1-5, with D perhaps TRBD1 (5 bases). The CDR3 extends over 15 amino acids. The V gene lost 7 bases and the J gene lost 0 bases, with 13 bases spanning the gap. Germline values: CDR1 MNHNS, CDR2 SASEGT. The chain's CDR3 is CASNPLRGSNQPQHF. The CDR3 nucleotides are TGTGCCAGCAATCCACTTAGGGGTAGCAATCAGCCCCAGCATTTT.

The sample holds one count of this clone. The V and J genes are TRBV27 and TRBJ2-5, with D hard to call. TRBJ2-7 explains the end of the DNA better; the J call may be wrong. CDR1 and CDR2 from the germline V gene are MNHEY and SMNVEV (reference sequence). This CDR3 is built from 13 residues. CDR3 sequence: CASSPSRSVEQYF. CDR3 DNA sequence: TGTGCCAGCAGTCCTTCCAGGTCCGTCGAGCAGTACTTC.

This clone was counted only a few times. The chain uses TRBV6-1 and TRBJ1-2; 7 bases fit TRBD1. CDR3 size: 20 residues. Germline loops: CDR1 MNHNS, CDR2 SASEGT. With V trimmed by 4 bases and J by 2 bases, 22 bases remained unmatched. The chain's CDR3 is CASSAGRLGTASQPNYGYTF. CDR3 bases: TGTGCCAGCAGTGCCGGAAGATTGGGGACAGCAAGCCAACCCAACTATGGCTACACCTTC.

The CDR3 nucleotides are TGCGCCAGCAGCTCAAACCCGGGACTAGCGGGAGGAGGCGAGACCCAGTACTTC. It specifies CASSSNPGLAGGGETQYF. The chain combines TRBV5-1 with TRBJ2-5; 15 bases fit TRBD2. The CDR3 runs to 18 residues. Trimming cost V 3 bases and J 5 bases; bases outside gene matches: 11. CDR1 is SGHRS, CDR2 YFSETQ, per germline.

This clone was detected only a few times. V is TRBV2 and J is TRBJ2-5; no clear D. Germline CDR1 reads SNHLY; CDR2 reads FYNNEI. This CDR3 comprises 10 residues. Trimming stripped 6 bases from V and 9 bases from J, with 8 bases between. CDR3 in amino acids: CASRSIAQYF. For the CDR3, the DNA is TGTGCCAGCAGGTCGATAGCCCAGTACTTC.

V usage is TRBV2 and J usage is TRBJ2-5, with D possibly being TRBD2 (5 bases). The CDR3 totals 15 residues. V was cut by 9 bases and J by 1 base, with 18 bases left in between. Per germline, CDR1 SNHLY and CDR2 FYNNEI. CDR3 amino acids: CASPSDRGGQETQYF. DNA of the CDR3: TGTGCCAGTCCTTCCGACCGGGGTGGCCAAGAGACCCAGTACTTC.

The rearrangement uses TRBV27 and TRBJ2-3; D might be TRBD1 (6 bases). The germline V and J ends were trimmed by 5 bases and 11 bases, with 14 bases remaining between them. The CDR3 totals 12 residues. CDR1 and CDR2 (germline): MNHEY, SMNVEV (reference sequence). The CDR3 spells CASSTPGARQYF. In DNA, the CDR3 is TGTGCCAGCAGTACCCCAGGGGCAAGGCAGTATTTT.

This chain links TRBV29-1 with TRBJ2-3, with 13 bases matching TRBD2. Germline CDR1 reads SQVTM; CDR2 reads ANQGSEA. J gave up 4 bases and V 8 bases, and 12 bases lay outside the gene matches. The CDR3 has 16 residues. DNA for the CDR3: TGCAGCATAAGTAGGACTAGCGGGGGACCCGCAGATACGCAGTATTTT. Protein product: CSISRTSGGPADTQYF.

The chain joins TRBV9 to TRBJ2-1; D is perhaps TRBD2 (5 bases). The CDR3 has 15 amino acids. V shed 4 bases and J shed 0 bases, with 11 bases lying between them. CDR1 is SGDLS, CDR2 YYNGEE, per germline. The DNA of the CDR3 is TGTGCCAGCAGCCCTAGCTCCTACTCCTACAATGAGCAGTTCTTC. This gives the protein CASSPSSYSYNEQFF.